The next 17 T cell receptor delta chains were all read from a single sample in a study of human gamma delta and Vdelta1 T cells. TCRdb re-called the PCR reads via CATT. The repertoire has more than 5,000 delta-chain clones, roughly a tenth of them found once; the top ten carry less than 15%. Sequencing was carried out using naive CD27+ Vdelta1 gamma-delta T cells from blood. All receptors come from a human donor in good health.

A word on this clone: Other DNA variants within this sample encode the same CDR3. The chain has TRDV1 and TRDJ1; 8 bases match TRDD3. The germline V gene encodes CDR1 TSWWSYY and CDR2 QGS. V shed 6 bases, J shed 0 bases, and the junction held 27 bases outside the gene matches. The CDR3 is 22 amino acids. The CDR3: CALGGGGAFRRNWGPYTDKLIF. CDR3 in DNA: TGTGCTCTTGGTGGGGGCGGAGCCTTCCGACGAAACTGGGGGCCTTACACCGATAAACTCATCTTT.

Notes on this clone: This likely traces to a read error, being one base from a far larger clone. The sample holds other DNA sequences that translate to the same CDR3. The V and J genes are TRDV1 and TRDJ1; weak D call: TRDD3 (6 bases). The germline CDR1 and CDR2 sequences are TSWWSYY and QGS. The CDR3 sequence is 20 residues long. Trimming stripped 0 bases from V and 10 bases from J, with 33 bases between. The CDR3 sequence: CALGELRPLRLGRAVNGLIF. CDR3 coding DNA: TGTGCTCTTGGGGAACTCAGGCCCCTCCGTCTGGGGAGAGCTGTAAACGGACTCATCTTT.

This clone showed up just a few times. The protein TCRdb gives is from a much larger clone and does not agree with this DNA's translation at residue 7, likely a read error; the protein shown here comes from the DNA. The chain has TRDV1 and TRDJ1, with 8 nucleotides matching TRDD3. Germline values: CDR1 TSWWSYY, CDR2 QGS. V shed 1 base and J 6 bases; nucleotides not matched to a gene: 19. The CDR3 spans 19 residues. As DNA, the CDR3 is TGTGCTCTTGGGGAACCCGCTTTTCTGAGGAGGGGATACAGAAATAAACTCATCTTT. This encodes CALGEPAFLRRGYRNKLIF.

As regards this clone: A far larger clone differs by one base, so this is likely a read error. This rearrangement joins TRDV2 to TRDJ1; D ambiguous. The CDR3 length is 12 residues. The germline CDR1 and CDR2 sequences are GEAIGNYY and EKD. CDR3 DNA: TGTGCCCGTGACACCACCTATTATAAACTCATCTTT. Protein sequence: CARDTTYYKLIF.

A word on this clone: Since a far larger clone is one base different, this is likely a read error. The sample contains more than one DNA sequence encoding this CDR3. V is TRDV1 and J is TRDJ1; the match to TRDD3 covers 8 bases. CDR3 length: 20 residues. Looked up from germline, CDR1 is TSWWSYY and CDR2 is QGS. CDR3 residues: CALGANPTRWGTQYTDKLIF. The CDR3 DNA is TGTGCTCTTGGGGCCAACCCCACCCGCTGGGGGACCCAGTACACTGATAAACTCATCTTT.

Worth noting for this clone: A far larger clone is one base from this, pointing to a likely read error. Other DNA sequences of this sample code for an identical CDR3. V gene TRDV1 combines with J gene TRDJ1; TRDD3 agrees at 9 bases. CDR1 is TSWWSYY and CDR2 is QGS in the germline V gene. This CDR3 comprises 18 residues. The CDR3 reads CALGWSRGYVRNTDKLIF. In DNA, the CDR3 is TGTGCTCTTGGGTGGTCCCGGGGATACGTGAGAAACACAGATAAACTCATCTTT.

Worth noting for this clone: A single base separates this from a much larger clone, so it may be a read error. Other nucleotide sequences from this sample produce the same CDR3. The chain joins TRDV1 to TRDJ1, with 7 bases aligning to TRDD3. Trimming removed 1 base from V and 2 bases from J; junction bases left unmatched: 28. Germline values: CDR1 TSWWSYY, CDR2 QGS. CDR3 length: 23 amino acids. The CDR3 here is CALGEPILRYGARGMVKTDKLIF. The CDR3 region has the DNA TGTGCTCTTGGGGAACCAATACTACGATATGGGGCTAGGGGGATGGTGAAGACCGATAAACTCATCTTT.

This clone came up a few times. With a much larger clone just one base away, this may be a read error. The sample holds other DNA sequences that translate to the same CDR3. This chain connects TRDV1 to TRDJ1, with D uncertain. Germline values: CDR1 TSWWSYY, CDR2 QGS. The CDR3 contains 18 residues. CDR3 in amino acids: CALGERRSRSVLTDKLIF. CDR3 sequence (DNA): TGTGCTCTTGGGGAACGGAGGTCTAGATCCGTATTAACCGATAAACTTATCTTT.

A few counts support this clone. A much larger clone lies one base from this, so it may be a read error. The sample holds other DNA sequences that translate to the same CDR3. The J gene is TRDJ1, the V gene TRDV1, with TRDD2 identical over 9 bases. J was trimmed by 3 bases and V by 4 bases; bases with no gene match: 24. The CDR3 contains 21 residues. From germline, CDR1 is TSWWSYY and CDR2 QGS. The CDR3 sequence: CALGVRLAFLLRGGSPDKLIF. The CDR3 region has the DNA TGTGCTCTTGGGGTCCGCCTAGCCTTCCTACTTCGCGGGGGATCTCCCGATAAACTCATCTTT.

There are a few counts of this clone. Given a far larger clone just one base away, this is likely a sequencing read error. The rearrangement joins TRDV1 to TRDJ1, with 7 bases that match TRDD3. Germline V gene sequence: CDR1 TSWWSYY, CDR2 QGS. This CDR3 region has 17 residues. In DNA, the CDR3 is TGTGCTCCTGGGGAACGAGGGGGGATTCGAGTGGCCGATAAACTCATCTTT. It is translated as CAPGERGGIRVADKLIF.

The gene calls are TRDV1 and TRDJ1; 10 bases map to TRDD3. Trimming removed 2 bases from V and 0 bases from J; junction bases left unmatched: 27. This CDR3 has 24 amino acids. Germline CDR1 is TSWWSYY and CDR2 is QGS. The CDR3 nucleotides read TGTGCTCTTGGGGAAATAGATACCGGGGGATACGCTGTATCTCGCCACAAGTACACCGATAAACTCATCTTT. Residues: CALGEIDTGGYAVSRHKYTDKLIF.

In its sample, this clone was seen a few times. The gene calls are TRDV1 and TRDJ1; 8 nucleotides agree with TRDD3. This CDR3 is built from 20 residues. In germline, CDR1 is TSWWSYY, CDR2 QGS. Trimming cost V 0 bases and J 3 bases; bases outside gene matches: 18. For the CDR3, the DNA is TGTGCTCTTGGGGAACTCCGGACATGGGGGATCTCCGCGCGGCCCGATAAACTCATCTTT. This encodes CALGELRTWGISARPDKLIF.

The V gene is TRDV1, the J gene TRDJ1; 11 nucleotides line up with TRDD3. The germline CDR1 and CDR2 sequences are TSWWSYY and QGS. The trim removed 1 base at V and 6 bases at J, leaving 25 bases unmatched. The CDR3 sequence is 22 residues long. In nucleotides, the CDR3 is TGTGCTCTTGGGGAACGGGACAGACTGGGGGATAGCAGGAGTTTATATACGAATAAACTCATCTTT. It encodes CALGERDRLGDSRSLYTNKLIF.

This clone was recorded a few times. With a far larger clone one base away, a read error is the likely cause. The sample holds other DNA sequences that translate to the same CDR3. The gene calls are TRDV1 and TRDJ1; 9 nucleotides agree with TRDD3. CDR1 and CDR2 (germline): TSWWSYY, QGS. Trimming took 9 bases from V and 0 from J; bases not matched to a gene: 38. The CDR3 sequence is 25 residues long. CDR3: CALATSLTGGYNPQRKHSYTDKLIF. The CDR3 DNA is TGTGCTCTAGCGACTTCCCTTACCGGGGGATACAACCCACAAAGGAAACACTCCTACACCGATAAACTCATCTTT.

A note on this clone: A far larger clone is off by one base, so a read error is likely. This sequence joins TRDV1 and TRDJ1, with D perhaps matching TRDD2 or TRDD3 (6 bases each). The CDR3 totals 23 residues. Germline lookup yields CDR1 TSWWSYY and CDR2 QGS. The CDR3 region has the DNA TGTGCTCTTGGGGCCCTTAGATCCTACGGAGGGTACTGGGCCTCCCAGTACACCGATAAACACATCTTT. Translation gives CALGALRSYGGYWASQYTDKHIF.

This clone was seen only a few times. This chain uses TRDV1 with TRDJ1, with D possibly being TRDD3 (5 bases). The CDR3 has 23 residues. The germline gives CDR1 TSWWSYY, CDR2 QGS. With 0 bases removed from V and 0 bases from J, the gap between germline ends came to 32 bases. DNA of the CDR3: TGTGCTCTTGGGGAACTCTTAGTCTCGGGTGGCTCCATAAGGGGGGTGTACACCGATAAACTCATCTTT. This encodes CALGELLVSGGSIRGVYTDKLIF.

Concerning this clone itself: TCRdb has a much larger clone's protein, which differs at residue 13 from the translation of this DNA, likely because of a read error; what is shown is the protein translated from the DNA. V and J are TRDV1 and TRDJ1, with TRDD3 matching 12 bases. V was pared by 1 base and J by 10 bases, with 13 bases of the junction left unmatched. CDR3 size: 17 residues. Germline V gives CDR1 TSWWSYY, CDR2 QGS. This chain's CDR3 is CALGERTWGIRRAGLIF. CDR3 DNA sequence: TGTGCTCTTGGGGAACGTACCTGGGGGATACGTAGGGCGGGACTCATCTTT.